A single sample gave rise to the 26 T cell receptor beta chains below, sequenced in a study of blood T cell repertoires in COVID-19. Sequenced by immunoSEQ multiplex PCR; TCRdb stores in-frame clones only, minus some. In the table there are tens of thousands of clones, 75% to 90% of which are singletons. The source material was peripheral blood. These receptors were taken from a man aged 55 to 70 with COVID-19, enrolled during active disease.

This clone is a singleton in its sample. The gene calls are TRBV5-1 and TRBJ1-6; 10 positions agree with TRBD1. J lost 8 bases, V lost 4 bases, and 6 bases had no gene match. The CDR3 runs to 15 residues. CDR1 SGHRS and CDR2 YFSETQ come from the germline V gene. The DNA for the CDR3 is TGCGCCAGCAGCCCGGGACAGGGGTTTGATTCACCCCTCCACTTT. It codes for CASSPGQGFDSPLHF.

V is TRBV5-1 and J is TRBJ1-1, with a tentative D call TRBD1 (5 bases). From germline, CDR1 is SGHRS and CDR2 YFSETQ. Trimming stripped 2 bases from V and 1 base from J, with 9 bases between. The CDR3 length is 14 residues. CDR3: CASSLQEENTEAFF. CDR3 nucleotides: TGCGCCAGCAGCTTACAGGAAGAGAACACTGAAGCTTTCTTT.

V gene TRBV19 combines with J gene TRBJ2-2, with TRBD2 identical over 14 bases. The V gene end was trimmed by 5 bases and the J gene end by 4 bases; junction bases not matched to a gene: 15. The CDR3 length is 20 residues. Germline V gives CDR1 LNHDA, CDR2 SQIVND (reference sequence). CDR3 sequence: CASSLRAGTSGSLSTGELFF. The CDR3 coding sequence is TGTGCCAGTAGTCTCCGAGCCGGGACTAGCGGGAGCCTATCCACCGGGGAGCTGTTTTTT.

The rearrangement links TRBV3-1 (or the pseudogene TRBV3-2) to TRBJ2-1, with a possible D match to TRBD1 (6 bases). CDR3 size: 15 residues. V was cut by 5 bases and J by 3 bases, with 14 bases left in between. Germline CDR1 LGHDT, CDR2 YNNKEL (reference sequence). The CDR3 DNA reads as TGTGCCAGCAGCTCCTACAGGGTGGGCTACAATGAGCAGTTCTTC. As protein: CASSSYRVGYNEQFF.

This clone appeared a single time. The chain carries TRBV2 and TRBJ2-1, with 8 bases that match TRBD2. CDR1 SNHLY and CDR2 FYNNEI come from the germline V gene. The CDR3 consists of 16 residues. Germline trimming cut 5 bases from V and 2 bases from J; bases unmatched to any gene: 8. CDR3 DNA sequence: TGTGCCAGCAGTTTAGGACTAGCCGAAGCCTACAATGAGCAGTTCTTC. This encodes CASSLGLAEAYNEQFF.

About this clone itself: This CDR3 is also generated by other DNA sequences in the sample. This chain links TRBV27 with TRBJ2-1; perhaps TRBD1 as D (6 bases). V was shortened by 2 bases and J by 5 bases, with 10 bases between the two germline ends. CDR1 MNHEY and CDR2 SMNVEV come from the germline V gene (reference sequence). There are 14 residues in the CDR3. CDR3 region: CASSLGRGNNEQFF. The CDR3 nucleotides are TGTGCCAGCAGTTTAGGCAGGGGAAACAATGAGCAGTTCTTC.

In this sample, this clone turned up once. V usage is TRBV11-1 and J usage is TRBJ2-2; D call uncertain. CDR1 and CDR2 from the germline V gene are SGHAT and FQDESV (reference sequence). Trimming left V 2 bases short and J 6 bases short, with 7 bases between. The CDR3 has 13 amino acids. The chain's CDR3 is CASSLMGAGELFF. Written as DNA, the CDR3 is TGTGCCAGCAGCTTAATGGGCGCCGGGGAGCTGTTTTTT.

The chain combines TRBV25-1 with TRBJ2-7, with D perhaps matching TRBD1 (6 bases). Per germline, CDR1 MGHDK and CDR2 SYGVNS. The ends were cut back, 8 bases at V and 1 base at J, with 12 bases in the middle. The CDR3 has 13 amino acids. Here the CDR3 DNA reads TGTGCCAGCGGACAGTACTCTTCCTACGAGCAGTACTTC. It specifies CASGQYSSYEQYF.

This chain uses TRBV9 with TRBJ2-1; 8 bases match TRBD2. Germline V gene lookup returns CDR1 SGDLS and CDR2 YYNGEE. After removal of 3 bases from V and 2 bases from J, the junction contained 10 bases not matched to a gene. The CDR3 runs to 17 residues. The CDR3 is CASSGRAGEGPYNEQFF. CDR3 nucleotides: TGTGCCAGCAGCGGACGAGCGGGGGAGGGTCCCTACAATGAGCAGTTCTTC.

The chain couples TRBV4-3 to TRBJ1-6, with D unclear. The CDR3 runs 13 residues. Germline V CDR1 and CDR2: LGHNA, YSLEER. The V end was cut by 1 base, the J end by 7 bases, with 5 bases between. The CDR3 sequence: CASSQVVNSPLHF. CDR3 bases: TGCGCCAGCAGCCAAGTAGTCAATTCACCCCTCCACTTT.

The CDR3 DNA follows: TGTGCCAGTAGTATCGGGACAGGGCCCTACGAGCAGTACTTC. Protein: CASSIGTGPYEQYF. J is TRBJ2-7 and V is TRBV19; 9 nucleotides align to TRBD1. CDR3 length: 14 residues. The germline V gene has CDR1 LNHDA and CDR2 SQIVND (reference sequence). The V gene end was trimmed by 3 bases and the J gene end by 2 bases; junction bases not matched to a gene: 2.

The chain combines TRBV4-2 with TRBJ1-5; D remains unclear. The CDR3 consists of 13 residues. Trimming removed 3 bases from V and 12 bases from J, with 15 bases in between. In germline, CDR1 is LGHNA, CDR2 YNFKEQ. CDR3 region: CASSQRKGSLQHF. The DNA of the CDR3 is TGTGCCAGCAGCCAGCGGAAAGGGAGTCTCCAGCATTTT.

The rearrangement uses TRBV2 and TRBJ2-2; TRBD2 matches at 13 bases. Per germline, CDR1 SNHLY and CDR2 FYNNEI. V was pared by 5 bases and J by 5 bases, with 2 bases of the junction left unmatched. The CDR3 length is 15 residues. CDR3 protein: CASSRTSGRTGELFF. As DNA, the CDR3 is TGTGCCAGCAGTCGGACTAGCGGGAGAACCGGGGAGCTGTTTTTT.

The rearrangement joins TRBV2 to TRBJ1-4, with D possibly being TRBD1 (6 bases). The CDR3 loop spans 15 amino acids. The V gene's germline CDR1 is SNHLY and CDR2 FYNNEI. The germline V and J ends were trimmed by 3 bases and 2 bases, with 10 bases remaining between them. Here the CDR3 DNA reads TGTGCCAGCAGTGACAGGGGTCTCACTAATGAAAAACTGTTTTTT. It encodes CASSDRGLTNEKLFF.

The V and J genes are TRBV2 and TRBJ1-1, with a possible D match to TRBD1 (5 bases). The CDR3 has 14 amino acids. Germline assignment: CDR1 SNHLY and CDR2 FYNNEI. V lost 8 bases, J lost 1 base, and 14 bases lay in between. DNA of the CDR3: TGTGCCAGCTGCCGACAGAACCAGAACACTGAAGCTTTCTTT. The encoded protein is CASCRQNQNTEAFF.

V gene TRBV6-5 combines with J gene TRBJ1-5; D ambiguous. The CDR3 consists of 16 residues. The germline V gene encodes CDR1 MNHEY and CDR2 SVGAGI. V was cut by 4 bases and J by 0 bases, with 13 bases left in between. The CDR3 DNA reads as TGTGCCAGCAGTTTCCGTTCTAGCAGTAGCAATCAGCCCCAGCATTTT. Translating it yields CASSFRSSSSNQPQHF.

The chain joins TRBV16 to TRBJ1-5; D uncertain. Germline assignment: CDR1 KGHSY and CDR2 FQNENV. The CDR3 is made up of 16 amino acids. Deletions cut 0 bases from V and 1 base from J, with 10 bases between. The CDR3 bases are TGTGCCAGCAGCCAATCGTCTACGGGGAGCAATCAGCCCCAGCATTTT. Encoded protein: CASSQSSTGSNQPQHF. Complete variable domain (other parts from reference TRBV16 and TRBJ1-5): GEEVAQTPKHLVRGEGQKAKLYCAPIKGHSYVFWYQQVLKNEFKFLISFQNENVFDETGMPKERFSAKCLPNSPCSLEIQATKLEDSAVYFCASSQSSTGSNQPQHFGDGTRLSIL.

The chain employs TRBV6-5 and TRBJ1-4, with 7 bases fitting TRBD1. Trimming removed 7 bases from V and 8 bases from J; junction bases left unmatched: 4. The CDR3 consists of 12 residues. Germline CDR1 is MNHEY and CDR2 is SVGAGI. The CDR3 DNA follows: TGTGCCAGCACCACAGGGGTAGAAAAACTGTTTTTT. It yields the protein CASTTGVEKLFF.

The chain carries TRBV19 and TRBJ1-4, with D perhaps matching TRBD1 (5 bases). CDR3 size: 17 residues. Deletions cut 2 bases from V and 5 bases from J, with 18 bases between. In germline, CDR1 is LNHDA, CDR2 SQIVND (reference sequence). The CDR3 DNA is TGTGCCAGTAGTATACGTGGAGGGACGAATGGAAATGAAAAACTGTTTTTT. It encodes CASSIRGGTNGNEKLFF.

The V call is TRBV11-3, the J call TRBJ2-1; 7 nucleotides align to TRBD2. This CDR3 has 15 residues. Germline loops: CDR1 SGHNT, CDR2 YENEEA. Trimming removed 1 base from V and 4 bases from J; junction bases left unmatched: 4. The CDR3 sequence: CASSLAGGSYNEQFF. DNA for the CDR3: TGTGCCAGCAGCTTAGCGGGAGGCTCATACAATGAGCAGTTCTTC. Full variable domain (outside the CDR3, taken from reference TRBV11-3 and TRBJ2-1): EAGVVQSPRYKIIEKKQPVAFWCNPISGHNTLYWYLQNLGQGPELLIRYENEEAVDDSQLPKDRFSAERLKGVDSTLKIQPAELGDSAVYLCASSLAGGSYNEQFFGPGTRLTVL.

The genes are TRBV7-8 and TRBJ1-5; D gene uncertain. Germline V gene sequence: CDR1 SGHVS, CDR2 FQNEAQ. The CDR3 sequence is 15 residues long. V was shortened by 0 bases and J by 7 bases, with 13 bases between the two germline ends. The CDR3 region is CASSLALEIRQPQHF. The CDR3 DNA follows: TGTGCCAGCAGCTTAGCGCTGGAGATTAGGCAGCCCCAGCATTTT.

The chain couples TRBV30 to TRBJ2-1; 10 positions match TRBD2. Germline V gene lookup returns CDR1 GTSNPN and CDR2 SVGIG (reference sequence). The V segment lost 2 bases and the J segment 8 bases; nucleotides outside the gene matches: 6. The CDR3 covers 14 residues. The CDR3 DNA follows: TGTGCCTGGAGTCGAGCGGGAGGGTCTGATGAGCAGTTCTTC. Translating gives CAWSRAGGSDEQFF.

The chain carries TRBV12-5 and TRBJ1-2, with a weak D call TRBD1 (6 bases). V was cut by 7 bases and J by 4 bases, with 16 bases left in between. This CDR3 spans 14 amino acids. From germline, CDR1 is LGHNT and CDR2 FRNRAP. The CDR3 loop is CASVQDSNLYGYTF. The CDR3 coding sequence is TGTGCTAGTGTCCAGGACAGTAATCTCTATGGCTACACCTTC. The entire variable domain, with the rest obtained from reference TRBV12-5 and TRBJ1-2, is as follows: DARVTQTPRHKVTEMGQEVTMRCQPILGHNTVFWYRQTMMQGLELLAYFRNRAPLDDSGMPKDRFSAEMPDATLATLKIQPSEPRDSAVYFCASVQDSNLYGYTFGSGTRLTVV.

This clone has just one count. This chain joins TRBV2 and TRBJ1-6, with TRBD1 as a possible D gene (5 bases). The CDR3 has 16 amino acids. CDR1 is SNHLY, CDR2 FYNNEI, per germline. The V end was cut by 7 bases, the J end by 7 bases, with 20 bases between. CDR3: CASKEGGARGNSPLHF. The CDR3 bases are TGTGCCAGCAAGGAAGGAGGGGCTCGAGGGAATTCACCCCTCCACTTT.

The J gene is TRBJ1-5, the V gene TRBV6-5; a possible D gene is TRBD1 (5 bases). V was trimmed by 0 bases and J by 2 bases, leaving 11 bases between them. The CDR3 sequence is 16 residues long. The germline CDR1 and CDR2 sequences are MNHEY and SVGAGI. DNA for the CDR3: TGTGCCAGCAGTTACTCCGCGGGGCAGGGCAATCAGCCCCAGCATTTT. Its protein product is CASSYSAGQGNQPQHF.

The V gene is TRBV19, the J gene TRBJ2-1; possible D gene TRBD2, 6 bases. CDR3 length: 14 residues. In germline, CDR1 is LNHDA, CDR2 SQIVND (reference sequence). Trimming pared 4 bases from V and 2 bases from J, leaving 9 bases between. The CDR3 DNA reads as TGTGCCAGTAGTAAGGGACTCCCCTACAATGAGCAGTTCTTC. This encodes CASSKGLPYNEQFF.